The 4 T cell receptor beta chains below come from one sample, sequenced in a study of cytomegalovirus exposure and HLA in healthy donors. 60 Vbeta and 13 Jbeta primers were used in PCR. Sequencing was performed with immunoSEQ multiplex PCR; in TCRdb, only in-frame clones are kept and a portion is missing. The sample lists 120,000 to 150,000 clones, 84% seen once, with 2% to 3% in the top ten. The sample comprised PBMCs. These receptors were collected from a boy between 2 and 10 years old in good health and CMV-seronegative.

The chain couples TRBV5-6 to TRBJ2-1; the D is unclear. From germline, CDR1 is SGHDT and CDR2 YYEEEE. The CDR3 length is 14 residues. V dropped 6 bases and J dropped 7 bases, with 17 bases sitting between them. CDR3 coding DNA: TGTGCCAGCACCAACTCCCCCAGGTCGAATGAGCAGTTCTTC. Protein: CASTNSPRSNEQFF.

J is TRBJ1-2 and V is TRBV5-8; D gene unclear. V was trimmed by 7 bases and J by 0 bases, leaving 10 bases between them. Germline values: CDR1 SGHTS, CDR2 YDEGEE. The CDR3 totals 13 residues. The DNA for the CDR3 is TGTGCCAGCGACAATCCTTCTAACTATGGCTACACCTTC. The encoded protein is CASDNPSNYGYTF.

The V and J genes are TRBV4-2 and TRBJ2-3, with D perhaps matching TRBD1 (5 bases). V shed 0 bases and J shed 3 bases, with 10 bases lying between them. This CDR3 contains 15 residues. Germline lookup yields CDR1 LGHNA and CDR2 YNFKEQ. The DNA of the CDR3 is TGTGCCAGCAGCCAAGATCAAAGGGGTACAGATACGCAGTATTTT. It codes for CASSQDQRGTDTQYF.

The genes are TRBV11-2 and TRBJ1-2, with D tentatively TRBD1 (5 bases). Germline CDR1 is SGHAT and CDR2 is FQNNGV. V lost 1 base and J lost 5, with 5 bases in between. The CDR3 length is 12 residues. The CDR3, as DNA: TGTGCCAGCAGCTTAGCAGGGTATGGCTACACCTTC. This codes for CASSLAGYGYTF.